This T cell receptor (beta chain) was obtained from a study of beta chain features in type 1 diabetes. Turning to the study itself: Similarity in age, gender and cell yields was seen between patients and healthy donors. Study results and caveats: TCRB CDR3 length was moderately but significantly reduced in all four CD4+ subsets of Type 1 diabetes patients.

In regard to this clone: Its specificity is unknown.

The CDR3 sequence is 15 residues long. The germline V gene encodes CDR1 SQVTM and CDR2 ANQGSEA. Trimming pared 6 bases from V and 3 bases from J, leaving 20 bases between. The study reverse transcribed the entire isolated RNA, so it sequenced expressed TCRB transcripts. The data were produced by immunoSEQ multiplex PCR, yet TCRdb's version contains in-frame clones alone and is incomplete. The profile shows approximately 240,000 clones, 15% to 20% of them singletons. The chain links TRBV29-1 to TRBJ2-5; possible D gene TRBD2, 5 bases. The source material was naive CD4+ T cells from blood. The sequence derives from a man aged 30 to 45 with type 1 diabetes. The CDR3: CSVAPEVHLKETQYF. CDR3 coding DNA: TGCAGCGTCGCTCCGGAGGTTCATCTAAAAGAGACCCAGTACTTC.